One and the same sample provided the 32 T cell receptor beta chains below, sequenced in a study of vaccination and CD4 T cells after COVID-19. For these receptors, no antigen is known. Treatment specified: roughly 11-day PBMC culture with coronavirus spike peptide pools or control peptides (ViraFEST assay). The Oncomine TCR Beta short-read assay was what sequenced the DNA obtained from cultured CD4+ T cells. Via MiXCR, TCRdb re-called the PCR reads, giving one row per CDR3 protein. In the table there are approximately 20,000 distinct CDR3 sequences, approximately 65% of which are singletons. The source material was CD4+ T cells from blood, cultured in vitro, sampled before SARS-CoV-2 vaccination. The receptors here all came from a human donor who received a COVID-19 vaccine.

This clonotype was found once. The chain links TRBV6-5 to TRBJ2-3; D may be TRBD1 or TRBD2 (5 bases each). V was shortened by 2 bases and J by 2 bases, with 23 bases between the two germline ends. Germline lookup yields CDR1 MNHEY and CDR2 SVGAGI. The CDR3 loop spans 19 amino acids. As DNA, the CDR3 is TGTGCCAGCAGTTACGCTTGGGGCTCCCGTGGGACCACCACAGATACGCAGTATTTT. This codes for CASSYAWGSRGTTTDTQYF.

This clonotype has a handful of counts. The genes are TRBV2 and TRBJ1-1, with D maybe TRBD1 (5 bases). This CDR3 has 12 amino acids. CDR1 and CDR2 (germline): SNHLY, FYNNEI. Trimming shortened V by 6 bases and J by 3 bases, and 8 bases separated the two germline ends. The CDR3 loop is CASSGTYTEAFF. The CDR3 DNA sequence: TGTGCCAGCAGCGGGACCTACACTGAAGCTTTCTTT.

This chain links TRBV5-1 with TRBJ2-3; 13 nucleotides agree with TRBD2. The V segment lost 3 bases and the J segment 2 bases; nucleotides outside the gene matches: 6. CDR1 and CDR2 from the germline V gene are SGHRS and YFSETQ. This CDR3 comprises 17 residues. DNA of the CDR3: TGCGCCAGCAGCTGGAGGACTAGCGGGGGCAACACAGATACGCAGTATTTT. It is translated as CASSWRTSGGNTDTQYF.

This clonotype appeared a few times. The chain joins TRBV6-1 to TRBJ2-7; TRBD1 aligns across 8 bases. This CDR3 has 15 residues. J was trimmed by 3 bases and V by 5 bases; bases with no gene match: 9. The germline gives CDR1 MNHNS, CDR2 SASEGT. For the CDR3, the DNA is TGTGCCAGCAGTAGCCGGGACAGGAGAATCTACGAGCAGTACTTC. This sequence encodes CASSSRDRRIYEQYF.

This chain uses TRBV7-2 with TRBJ1-6; 8 positions agree with TRBD1. The CDR3 is 14 residues long. Germline assignment: CDR1 SGHTA and CDR2 FQGNSA. The trim removed 5 bases at V and 10 bases at J, leaving 7 bases unmatched. CDR3 coding DNA: TGTGCCAGCAGCGCCCGACAGGGGCGCTCACCCCTCCACTTT. Amino acid sequence: CASSARQGRSPLHF.

This clonotype was counted a few times. The rearrangement uses TRBV2 and TRBJ2-3; D unclear. Germline CDR1 is SNHLY and CDR2 is FYNNEI. V was shortened by 3 bases and J by 3 bases, with 4 bases between the two germline ends. This CDR3 has 12 amino acids. The CDR3: CASSDPTDTQYF. The CDR3 coding sequence is TGTGCCAGCAGTGACCCGACAGATACGCAGTATTTT.

The CDR3 is CASSGTTGIGGYTF. As DNA, the CDR3 is TGTGCCAGCAGTGGGACCACAGGGATCGGTGGCTACACCTTC. The chain couples TRBV25-1 to TRBJ1-2; TRBD1 is a possible D gene (6 bases). The CDR3 totals 14 residues. Between the trimmed V and J ends, which lost 4 bases and 7 bases, there was a span of 16 bases. Germline-derived CDR1 and CDR2 are MGHDK and SYGVNS.

This clonotype is labeled medium-sized. The chain combines TRBV24-1 with TRBJ2-2; TRBD2 matches at 10 bases. The CDR3 is 17 residues long. Germline CDR1 KGHDR, CDR2 SFDVKD. Losses at the gene ends were 4 bases for V and 2 bases for J; bases not matched to a gene: 6. The DNA of the CDR3 is TGTGCCACCAGTGAGCCCAGCGGGGGGGTAAACACCGGGGAGCTGTTTTTT. Encoded protein: CATSEPSGGVNTGELFF.

The CDR3 protein is CASRIQGRNYGYTF. The CDR3 DNA reads as TGTGCCAGCAGGATCCAGGGGAGGAACTATGGCTACACCTTC. The chain recombines TRBV6-1 with TRBJ1-2; D is perhaps TRBD1 (6 bases). The CDR3 runs 14 residues. Germline CDR1 reads MNHNS; CDR2 reads SASEGT. V was clipped by 6 bases and J by 2 bases, with 13 bases between them.

The chain links TRBV11-3 to TRBJ2-5; TRBD1 matches 9 bases. Germline CDR1 reads SGHNT; CDR2 reads YENEEA. J gave up 2 bases and V 2 bases, and 3 bases lay outside the gene matches. CDR3 length: 15 residues. The CDR3 DNA follows: TGTGCCAGCAGCTTAATGGGACAGGGACAAGAGACCCAGTACTTC. It encodes CASSLMGQGQETQYF. Combining the CDR3 with reference TRBV11-3 and TRBJ2-5 gives the whole variable domain EAGVVQSPRYKIIEKKQPVAFWCNPISGHNTLYWYLQNLGQGPELLIRYENEEAVDDSQLPKDRFSAERLKGVDSTLKIQPAELGDSAVYLCASSLMGQGQETQYFGPGTRLLVL.

This clonotype was seen a single time. The chain recombines TRBV4-1 with TRBJ1-2; the D is unclear. The CDR3 sequence is 14 residues long. Between the trimmed V and J ends, which lost 4 bases and 4 bases, there was a span of 13 bases. From germline, CDR1 is MGHRA and CDR2 YSYEKL. CDR3 bases: TGCGCCAGCAGCCCGGTAGGTGGGATCTATGGCTACACCTTC. Translating it yields CASSPVGGIYGYTF.

Of note for this clonotype: One end of the junction varies from germline; a read error may be responsible. The V call is TRBV7-9, the J call TRBJ1-2; D unresolved. Germline CDR1 and CDR2: SEHNR and FQNEAQ (reference sequence). The CDR3 has 12 amino acids. The CDR3 DNA sequence: TGTGCCAGCAGCTTAGCGGGCAGGCATCCCGTCTTC. Translation gives CASSLAGRHPVF.

The V gene is TRBV19, the J gene TRBJ2-5, with 8 bases matching TRBD1. Per the germline V gene, CDR1 is LNHDA and CDR2 is SQIVND (reference sequence). Trimming at V came to 3 bases and at J to 2 bases, leaving 5 bases not matched to a gene. The CDR3 totals 15 residues. The CDR3 region has the DNA TGTGCCAGTAGTATCAGGGGGCCGCGGCAAGAGACCCAGTACTTC. This translates into CASSIRGPRQETQYF.

This clonotype has a handful of counts. This sequence joins TRBV6-5 and TRBJ1-6, with unresolved D. The CDR3 totals 14 residues. The germline V and J ends were trimmed by 2 bases and 7 bases, with 9 bases remaining between them. Germline values: CDR1 MNHEY, CDR2 SVGAGI. The CDR3 DNA sequence: TGTGCCAGCAGTTACAGGGCTAAAAATTCACCCCTCCACTTT. It translates to CASSYRAKNSPLHF.

This clonotype was seen only once. This rearrangement joins TRBV2 to TRBJ1-6; no clear D. V lost 3 bases, J lost 8 bases, and 11 bases lay in between. The CDR3 is 14 residues long. Germline V lookup: CDR1 SNHLY, CDR2 FYNNEI. CDR3 sequence reads: CASSDGTGYSPLHF. In nucleotides, the CDR3 is TGTGCCAGCAGTGATGGCACCGGGTATTCACCCCTCCACTTT.

The chain couples TRBV20-1 to TRBJ1-5, with D unresolved. CDR1 and CDR2 from the germline V gene are DFQATT and SNEGSKA (reference sequence). The CDR3 covers 14 residues. Trimming removed 3 bases at V and 2 bases at J, with 11 bases between. The CDR3 sequence is CSASSGYRNQPQHF. The CDR3 DNA follows: TGCAGTGCTAGCTCGGGTTATCGCAATCAGCCCCAGCATTTT.

This clonotype was seen once. The V and J genes are TRBV15 and TRBJ1-2; D gene uncertain. Looked up from germline, CDR1 is LNHNV and CDR2 is YYDKDF (reference sequence). The CDR3 contains 15 residues. The germline V and J ends were trimmed by 0 bases and 4 bases, with 12 bases remaining between them. Written as DNA, the CDR3 is TGTGCCACCAGCAGAGATAGTTCGGGTACCTATGGCTACACCTTC. Amino acid sequence: CATSRDSSGTYGYTF. The full variable domain, with the rest looked up from reference TRBV15 and TRBJ1-2, is DAMVIQNPRYQVTQFGKPVTLSCSQTLNHNVMYWYQQKSSQAPKLLFHYYDKDFNNEADTPDNFQSRRPNTSFCFLDIRSPGLGDTAMYLCATSRDSSGTYGYTFGSGTRLTVV.

This clonotype has a handful of counts. This chain uses TRBV6-1 with TRBJ1-2, with TRBD1 matching over 7 bases. Germline-derived CDR1 and CDR2 are MNHNS and SASEGT. Losses at the gene ends were 6 bases for V and 8 bases for J; bases not matched to a gene: 9. The CDR3 has 13 residues. CDR3 residues: CASRTGLDEGYTF. CDR3 DNA sequence: TGTGCCAGCAGGACAGGGTTAGATGAAGGCTACACCTTC.

Here the CDR3 DNA reads TGTGCCAGCGGAGAGGGGGCGAACACCGGGGAGCTGTTTTTT. This sequence encodes CASGEGANTGELFF. The chain uses TRBV6-1 and TRBJ2-2; maybe TRBD1 (6 bases). The germline CDR1 and CDR2 sequences are MNHNS and SASEGT. The CDR3 spans 14 residues. Trimming shortened V by 8 bases and J by 0 bases, and 10 bases separated the two germline ends.

The V call is TRBV2, the J call TRBJ2-5; 7 bases are shared with TRBD1. The CDR3 has 14 residues. The germline V gene encodes CDR1 SNHLY and CDR2 FYNNEI. V was pared by 5 bases and J by 5 bases, with 8 bases of the junction left unmatched. CDR3 DNA sequence: TGTGCCAGCAGTCGCCGACAGGGATGGGAGACCCAGTACTTC. This sequence encodes CASSRRQGWETQYF.

The chain joins TRBV20-1 to TRBJ2-7; 9 bases fit TRBD1. With V trimmed by 0 bases and J by 2 bases, 5 bases remained unmatched. The CDR3 length is 15 residues. CDR1 is DFQATT, CDR2 SNEGSKA, per germline (reference sequence). The chain's CDR3 is CSARDERQGAYEQYF. The CDR3 nucleotides read TGCAGTGCTAGAGATGAGAGACAGGGGGCCTACGAGCAGTACTTC.

The gene calls are TRBV30 and TRBJ1-3; the match to TRBD1 covers 8 bases. Germline values: CDR1 GTSNPN, CDR2 SVGIG (reference sequence). After removal of 2 bases from V and 4 bases from J, the junction contained 7 bases not matched to a gene. The CDR3 has 15 amino acids. CDR3 protein: CAWSLAQGAGNTIYF. The CDR3 coding sequence is TGTGCCTGGAGTCTCGCTCAGGGGGCGGGAAACACCATATATTTT.

The V gene is TRBV6-1, the J gene TRBJ1-5; 8 nucleotides match TRBD1. CDR3 length: 16 residues. Germline V gives CDR1 MNHNS, CDR2 SASEGT. The trim removed 9 bases at V and 2 bases at J, leaving 12 bases unmatched. The CDR3 sequence: CASSTAGGAGNQPQHF. In DNA form, the CDR3 reads TGTGCCAGTAGTACGGCAGGGGGCGCCGGCAATCAGCCCCAGCATTTT.

The chain has TRBV10-1 and TRBJ1-1; D is unclear. Germline loops: CDR1 WNHNN, CDR2 SYGVQD (reference sequence). The ends were cut back, 7 bases at V and 1 base at J, with 10 bases in the middle. The length of the CDR3 is 13 residues. DNA for the CDR3: TGCGCCAGCAAAATGAGGGAGAACACTGAAGCTTTCTTT. This encodes CASKMRENTEAFF.

The chain combines TRBV19 with TRBJ1-1; D is ambiguous. Deletions cut 5 bases from V and 1 base from J, with 8 bases between. This CDR3 is 13 amino acids long. Germline V CDR1 and CDR2: LNHDA, SQIVND (reference sequence). The CDR3 is CASSPVPNTEAFF. In DNA form, the CDR3 reads TGTGCCAGTAGTCCCGTTCCGAACACTGAAGCTTTCTTT.

This clonotype was detected only a few times. The chain joins TRBV20-1 to TRBJ2-7, with D unresolved. The V end was cut by 1 base, the J end by 2 bases, with 12 bases between. Germline values: CDR1 DFQATT, CDR2 SNEGSKA (reference sequence). The CDR3 covers 14 residues. The CDR3 region is CSARVGPRPYEQYF. In DNA form, the CDR3 reads TGCAGTGCTAGAGTAGGGCCCAGGCCCTACGAGCAGTACTTC.

This chain links TRBV12-3 or TRBV12-4 with TRBJ1-6, with D tentatively TRBD1 (5 bases). The germline V and J ends were trimmed by 3 bases and 0 bases, with 12 bases remaining between them. The length of the CDR3 is 17 residues. The CDR3 nucleotides are TGTGCCAGCAGTTTGGCCTCAGGGAGCTCCTATAATTCACCCCTCCACTTT. It translates to CASSLASGSSYNSPLHF.

The chain employs TRBV20-1 and TRBJ2-3; 12 bases align to TRBD2. The CDR3 spans 19 residues. V shed 1 base and J 0 bases; nucleotides not matched to a gene: 11. Germline loops: CDR1 DFQATT, CDR2 SNEGSKA (reference sequence). This CDR3 is CSARAWDPSGGASTDTQYF. The CDR3 bases are TGCAGTGCTAGAGCGTGGGACCCTAGCGGGGGGGCGAGCACAGATACGCAGTATTTT.

The V call is TRBV10-1, the J call TRBJ2-1, with D possibly TRBD1 on 5 matching bases. This CDR3 is 16 amino acids long. Germline CDR1 is WNHNN and CDR2 is SYGVQD (reference sequence). Trimming stripped 2 bases from V and 2 bases from J, with 13 bases between. The CDR3: CASSETPTGPYNEQFF. The CDR3 DNA sequence: TGCGCCAGCAGTGAGACTCCAACAGGTCCCTACAATGAGCAGTTCTTC.

This sequence joins TRBV2 and TRBJ1-5; 10 bases align to TRBD1. The CDR3 is made up of 16 amino acids. Per germline, CDR1 SNHLY and CDR2 FYNNEI. J lost 1 base, V lost 4 bases, and 4 bases had no gene match. CDR3 DNA: TGTGCCAGCAGTGGACAGGGGGCGAGGAGCAATCAGCCCCAGCATTTT. It codes for CASSGQGARSNQPQHF.

A few counts support this clonotype. This rearrangement joins TRBV7-8 to TRBJ1-2; D is undetermined. The CDR3 loop spans 16 amino acids. CDR1 and CDR2 (germline): SGHVS, FQNEAQ. With 4 bases removed from V and 2 bases from J, the gap between germline ends came to 17 bases. DNA for the CDR3: TGTGCCAGCAGCTCGGTAATCGGACGGGGAAACTATGGCTACACCTTC. Translation gives CASSSVIGRGNYGYTF. The full variable domain, its missing parts supplied by reference TRBV7-8 and TRBJ1-2, is GAGVSQSPRYKVAKRGQDVALRCDPISGHVSLFWYQQALGQGPEFLTYFQNEAQLDKSGLPSDRFFAERPEGSVSTLKIQRTQQEDSAVYLCASSSVIGRGNYGYTFGSGTRLTVV.

The chain is built from TRBV24-1 and TRBJ1-5; no firm D call. The CDR3 loop spans 13 amino acids. Germline V gene sequence: CDR1 KGHDR, CDR2 SFDVKD. The ends were cut back, 4 bases at V and 2 bases at J, with 5 bases in the middle. CDR3 sequence reads: CATSETGNQPQHF. For the CDR3, the DNA is TGTGCCACCAGTGAGACGGGCAATCAGCCCCAGCATTTT.